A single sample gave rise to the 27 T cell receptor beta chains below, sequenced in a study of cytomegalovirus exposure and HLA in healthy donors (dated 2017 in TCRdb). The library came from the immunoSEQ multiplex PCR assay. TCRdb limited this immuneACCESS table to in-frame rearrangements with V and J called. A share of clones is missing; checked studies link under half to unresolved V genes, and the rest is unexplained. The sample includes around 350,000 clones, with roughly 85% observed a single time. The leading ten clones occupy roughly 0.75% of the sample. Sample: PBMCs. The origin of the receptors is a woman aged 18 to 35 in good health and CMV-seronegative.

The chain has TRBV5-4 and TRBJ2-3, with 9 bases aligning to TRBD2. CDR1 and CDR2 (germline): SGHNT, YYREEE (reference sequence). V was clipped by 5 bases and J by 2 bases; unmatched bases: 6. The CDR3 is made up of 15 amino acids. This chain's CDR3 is CASRPSGGPTDTQYF. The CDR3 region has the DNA TGTGCCAGCAGGCCCAGCGGGGGGCCCACAGATACGCAGTATTTT. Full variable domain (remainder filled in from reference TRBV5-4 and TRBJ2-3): ETGVTQSPTHLIKTRGQQVTLRCSSQSGHNTVSWYQQALGQGPQFIFQYYREEENGRGNFPPRFSGLQFPNYSSELNVNALELDDSALYLCASRPSGGPTDTQYFGPGTRLTVL.

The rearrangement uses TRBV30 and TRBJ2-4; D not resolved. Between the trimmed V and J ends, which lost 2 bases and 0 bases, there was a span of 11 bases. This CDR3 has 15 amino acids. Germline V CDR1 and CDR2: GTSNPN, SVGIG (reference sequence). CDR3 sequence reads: CAWSPSELAKNIQYF. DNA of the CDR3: TGTGCCTGGAGTCCGAGCGAATTAGCCAAAAACATTCAGTACTTC.

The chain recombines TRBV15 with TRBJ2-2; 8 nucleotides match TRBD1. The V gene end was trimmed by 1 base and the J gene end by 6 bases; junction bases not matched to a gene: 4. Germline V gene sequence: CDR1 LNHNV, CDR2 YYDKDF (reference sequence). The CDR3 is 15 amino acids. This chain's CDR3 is CATSRGTGRAGELFF. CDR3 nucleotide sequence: TGTGCCACCAGCAGAGGGACAGGGCGGGCCGGGGAGCTGTTTTTT.

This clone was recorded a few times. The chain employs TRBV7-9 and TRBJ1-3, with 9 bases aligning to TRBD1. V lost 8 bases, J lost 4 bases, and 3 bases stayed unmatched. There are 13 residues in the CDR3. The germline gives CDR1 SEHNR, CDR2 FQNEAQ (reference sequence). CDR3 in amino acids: CASRDRAGNTIYF. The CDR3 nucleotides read TGTGCCAGCCGGGACAGGGCAGGAAACACCATATATTTT.

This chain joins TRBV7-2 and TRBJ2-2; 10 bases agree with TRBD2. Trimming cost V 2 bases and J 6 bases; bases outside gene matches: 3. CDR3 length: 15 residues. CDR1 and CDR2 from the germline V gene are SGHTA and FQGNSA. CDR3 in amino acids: CASSLLAGAPGELFF. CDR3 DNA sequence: TGTGCCAGCAGCTTACTAGCGGGAGCCCCCGGGGAGCTGTTTTTT.

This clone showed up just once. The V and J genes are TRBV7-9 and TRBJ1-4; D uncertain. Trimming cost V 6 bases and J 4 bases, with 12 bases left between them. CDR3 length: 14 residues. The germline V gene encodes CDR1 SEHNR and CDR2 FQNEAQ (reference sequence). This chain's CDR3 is CASSSGRNNEKLFF. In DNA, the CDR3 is TGTGCCAGCAGTTCCGGGAGGAATAATGAAAAACTGTTTTTT.

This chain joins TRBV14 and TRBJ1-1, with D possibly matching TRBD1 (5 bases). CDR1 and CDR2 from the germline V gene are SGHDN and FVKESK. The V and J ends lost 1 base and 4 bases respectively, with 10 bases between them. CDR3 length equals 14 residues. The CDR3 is CASSQVRGFTEAFF. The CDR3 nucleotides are TGTGCCAGCAGCCAAGTAAGGGGATTCACTGAAGCTTTCTTT.

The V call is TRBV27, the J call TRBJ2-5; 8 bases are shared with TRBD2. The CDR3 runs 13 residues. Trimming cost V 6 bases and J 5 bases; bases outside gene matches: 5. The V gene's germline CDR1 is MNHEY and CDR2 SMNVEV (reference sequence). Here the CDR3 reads CASSFSGVETQYF. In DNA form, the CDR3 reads TGTGCCAGCAGCTTTAGCGGGGTCGAGACCCAGTACTTC.

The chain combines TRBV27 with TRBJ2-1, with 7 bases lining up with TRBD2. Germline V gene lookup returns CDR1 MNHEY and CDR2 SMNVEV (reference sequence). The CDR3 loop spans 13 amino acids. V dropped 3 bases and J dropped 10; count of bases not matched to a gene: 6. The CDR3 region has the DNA TGTGCCAGCAGTTTTTCCCATAGCGGGGAGCAGTTCTTC. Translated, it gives CASSFSHSGEQFF.

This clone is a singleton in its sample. The CDR3 protein is CASRAPGGLSNQPQHF. In nucleotides, the CDR3 is TGTGCCAGTAGGGCGCCAGGGGGTCTCAGCAATCAGCCCCAGCATTTT. V and J are TRBV19 and TRBJ1-5; 7 nucleotides match TRBD1. The germline gives CDR1 LNHDA, CDR2 SQIVND (reference sequence). This CDR3 region has 16 residues. Trimming cost V 6 bases and J 1 base; bases outside gene matches: 9.

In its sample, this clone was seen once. CDR3 coding DNA: TGTGCCTGGAGTCCTAAACCCCCTCAGACAGGGATGAACACTGAAGCTTTCTTT. Amino acid sequence: CAWSPKPPQTGMNTEAFF. The V call is TRBV30, the J call TRBJ1-1; TRBD1 matches at 7 bases. The V segment lost 2 bases and the J segment 0 bases; nucleotides outside the gene matches: 15. This CDR3 is 18 amino acids long. Germline CDR1 reads GTSNPN; CDR2 reads SVGIG (reference sequence).

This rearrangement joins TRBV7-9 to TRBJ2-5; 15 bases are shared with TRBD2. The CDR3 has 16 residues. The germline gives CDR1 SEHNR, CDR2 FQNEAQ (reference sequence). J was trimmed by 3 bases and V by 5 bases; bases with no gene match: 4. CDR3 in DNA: TGTGCCAGCAGCATCCGGACTAGCGGGAGGGAAGAGACCCAGTACTTC. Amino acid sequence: CASSIRTSGREETQYF.

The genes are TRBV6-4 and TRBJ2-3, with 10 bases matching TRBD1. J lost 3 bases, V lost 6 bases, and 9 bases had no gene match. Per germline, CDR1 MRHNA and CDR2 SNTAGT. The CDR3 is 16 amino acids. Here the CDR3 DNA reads TGTGCCAGCAGCGTGAGGACAGGGGGGACGACAGATACGCAGTATTTT. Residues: CASSVRTGGTTDTQYF.

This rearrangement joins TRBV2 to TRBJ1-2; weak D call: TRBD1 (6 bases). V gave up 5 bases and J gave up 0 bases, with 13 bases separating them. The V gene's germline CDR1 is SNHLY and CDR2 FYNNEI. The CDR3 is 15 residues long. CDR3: CASSPGQSSNYGYTF. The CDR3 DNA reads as TGTGCCAGCAGTCCCGGACAGTCGTCTAACTATGGCTACACCTTC.

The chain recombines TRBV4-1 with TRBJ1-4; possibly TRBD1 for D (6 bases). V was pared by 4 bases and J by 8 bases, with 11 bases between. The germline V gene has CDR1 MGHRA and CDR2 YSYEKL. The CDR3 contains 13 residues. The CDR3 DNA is TGCGCCAGCAGCCCCAATCAGGGGGAAAAACTGTTTTTT. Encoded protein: CASSPNQGEKLFF.

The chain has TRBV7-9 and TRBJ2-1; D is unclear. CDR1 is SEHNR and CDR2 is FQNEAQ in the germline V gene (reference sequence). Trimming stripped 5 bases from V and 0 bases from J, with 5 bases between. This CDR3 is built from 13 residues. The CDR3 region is CASSPPSYNEQFF. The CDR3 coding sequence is TGTGCCAGCAGCCCTCCCTCCTACAATGAGCAGTTCTTC.

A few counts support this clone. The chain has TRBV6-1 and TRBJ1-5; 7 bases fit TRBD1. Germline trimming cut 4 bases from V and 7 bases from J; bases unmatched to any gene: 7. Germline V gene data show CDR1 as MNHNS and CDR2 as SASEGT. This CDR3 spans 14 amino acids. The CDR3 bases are TGTGCCAGCAGTGCAGGGGGTGGGGGCCAGCCCCAGCATTTT. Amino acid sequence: CASSAGGGGQPQHF.

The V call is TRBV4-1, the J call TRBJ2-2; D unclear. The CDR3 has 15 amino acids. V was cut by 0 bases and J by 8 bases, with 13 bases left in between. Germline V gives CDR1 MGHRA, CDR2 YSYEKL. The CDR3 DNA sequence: TGCGCCAGCAGCCAAGAAAAGTGGCCGCCTGGGGAGCTGTTTTTT. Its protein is CASSQEKWPPGELFF.

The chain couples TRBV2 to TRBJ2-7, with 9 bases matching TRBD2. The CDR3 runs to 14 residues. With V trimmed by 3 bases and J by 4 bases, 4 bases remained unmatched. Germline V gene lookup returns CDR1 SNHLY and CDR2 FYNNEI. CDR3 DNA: TGTGCCAGCAGTGATTCAGCGGGAGGTTACGAGCAGTACTTC. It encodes CASSDSAGGYEQYF.

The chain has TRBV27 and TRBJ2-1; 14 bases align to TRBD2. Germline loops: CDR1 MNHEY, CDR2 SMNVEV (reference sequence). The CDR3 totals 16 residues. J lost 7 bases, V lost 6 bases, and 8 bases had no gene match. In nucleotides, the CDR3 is TGTGCCAGCAGCTATCTGGGGACTAGCGGGAGTAATGAGCAGTTCTTC. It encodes CASSYLGTSGSNEQFF.

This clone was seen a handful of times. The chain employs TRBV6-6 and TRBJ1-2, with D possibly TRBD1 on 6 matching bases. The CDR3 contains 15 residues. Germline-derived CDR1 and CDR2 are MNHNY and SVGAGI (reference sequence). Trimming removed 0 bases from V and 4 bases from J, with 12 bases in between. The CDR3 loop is CASSYSEGELYGYTF. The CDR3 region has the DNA TGTGCCAGCAGTTACTCCGAGGGGGAACTCTATGGCTACACCTTC.

In DNA, the CDR3 is TGTGCCAGCAGCCAAGAACTAGTATGGACCGGGGAGCTGTTTTTT. The encoded protein is CASSQELVWTGELFF. The chain uses TRBV4-2 and TRBJ2-2, with a tentative D call TRBD2 (5 bases). The germline V gene has CDR1 LGHNA and CDR2 YNFKEQ. Trimming stripped 0 bases from V and 5 bases from J, with 10 bases between. This CDR3 spans 15 amino acids.

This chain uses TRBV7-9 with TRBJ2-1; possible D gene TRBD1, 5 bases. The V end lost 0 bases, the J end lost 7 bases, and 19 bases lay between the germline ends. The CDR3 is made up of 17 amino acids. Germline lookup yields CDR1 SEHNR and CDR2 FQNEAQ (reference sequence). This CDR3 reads CASSLAHLTPRGNEQFF. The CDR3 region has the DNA TGTGCCAGCAGCTTAGCCCATCTCACGCCAAGGGGAAATGAGCAGTTCTTC.

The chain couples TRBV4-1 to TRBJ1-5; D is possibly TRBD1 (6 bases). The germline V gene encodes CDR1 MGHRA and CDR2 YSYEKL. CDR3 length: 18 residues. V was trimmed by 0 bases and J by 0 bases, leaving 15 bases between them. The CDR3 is CASSQDRGVFYSNQPQHF. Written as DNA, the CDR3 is TGCGCCAGCAGCCAAGACAGGGGCGTCTTTTATAGCAATCAGCCCCAGCATTTT.

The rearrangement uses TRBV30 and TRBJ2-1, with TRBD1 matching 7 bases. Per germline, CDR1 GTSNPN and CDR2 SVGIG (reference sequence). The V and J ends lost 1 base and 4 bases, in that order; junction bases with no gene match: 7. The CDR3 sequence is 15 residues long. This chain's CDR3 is CAWSEVDRYYNEQFF. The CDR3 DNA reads TGTGCCTGGAGTGAGGTGGACAGGTATTACAATGAGCAGTTCTTC.

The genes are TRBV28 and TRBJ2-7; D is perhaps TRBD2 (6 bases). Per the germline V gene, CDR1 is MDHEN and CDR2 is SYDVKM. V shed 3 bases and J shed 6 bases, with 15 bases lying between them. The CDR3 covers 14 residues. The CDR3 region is CASSLGTLPGEQYF. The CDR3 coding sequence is TGTGCCAGCAGTTTGGGGACTCTGCCGGGCGAGCAGTACTTC.

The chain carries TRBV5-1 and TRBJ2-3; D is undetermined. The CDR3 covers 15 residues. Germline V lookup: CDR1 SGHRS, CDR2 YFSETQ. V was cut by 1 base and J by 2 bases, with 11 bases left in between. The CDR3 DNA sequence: TGCGCCAGCAGCTTGTCAGATCTGAACACAGATACGCAGTATTTT. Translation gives CASSLSDLNTDTQYF. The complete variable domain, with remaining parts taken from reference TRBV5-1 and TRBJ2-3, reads KAGVTQTPRYLIKTRGQQVTLSCSPISGHRSVSWYQQTPGQGLQFLFEYFSETQRNKGNFPGRFSGRQFSNSRSEMNVSTLELGDSALYLCASSLSDLNTDTQYFGPGTRLTVL.